The TCR beta chain under discussion was sequenced for a study of identical twins. Using its own MiXCR run on the 5' RACE reads, TCRdb lists one record per CDR3 protein. The table records fewer than 550,000 distinct CDR3 sequences, 13% to 15% of them present only once. CDR1 is MDHEN and CDR2 is SYDVKM in the germline V gene. Trimming stripped 7 bases from V and 3 bases from J, with 12 bases between. The CDR3 sequence is 13 residues long. These data also formed part of another study, on yellow fever vaccine responses in identical twins.

The sample was CD4+ T cells sorted from blood. V usage is TRBV28 and J usage is TRBJ2-5; D might be TRBD1 (6 bases). The origin of this receptor is a woman between 18 and 30 years old in good health. In nucleotides, the CDR3 is TGTGCCAGCATGCTACAGGGAAAAGAGACCCAGTACTTC. Amino acids: CASMLQGKETQYF.